These T cell receptor beta chains were read from a single sample in a study of T cells in Graves' hyperthyroidism and ophthalmopathy. TCRdb reprocessed the multiplex PCR reads with MiXCR, giving one entry per CDR3 protein. The sample lists about 130,000 distinct CDR3 sequences; approximately 24% were seen once. Sequencing was done on a sample of blood. The receptors come from a woman aged 45-59 years with Graves' hyperthyroidism that later progressed to Graves' ophthalmopathy. CDR3s include the opening cysteine and the closing phenylalanine or tryptophan. The D gene is left open where the match is weak. Clone sizes are given selectively: once, few, many, or a class where the clone is expanded.

V gene	clone size	D gene	J gene	CDR3 protein	CDR3 DNA
TRBV7-9	-	-	TRBJ1-3	CASSLGGYAGNTIYF	TGTGCCAGCAGCTTAGGGGGATATGCTGGAAACACCATATATTTT
TRBV20-1	once	TRBD2	TRBJ2-1	CSGAAGETLGEQFF	TGCAGTGGGGCGGCGGGAGAGACACTGGGTGAGCAGTTCTTC
TRBV20-1	-	TRBD2	TRBJ2-7	CSAGGGSGGYEQYF	TGCAGTGCTGGGGGAGGTAGCGGGGGCTACGAGCAGTACTTC
TRBV28	-	TRBD2	TRBJ2-1	CASSMGTSGVIYNEQFF	TGTGCCAGCAGTATGGGGACTAGCGGAGTGATATACAATGAGCAGTTCTTC
TRBV18	many	-	TRBJ1-2	CASSPDVWDRTEYGYTF	TGTGCCAGCTCACCCGACGTGTGGGACCGGACAGAGTATGGCTACACCTTC
TRBV3-1	many	TRBD2	TRBJ2-1	CASSRKRAGGSYNEQFF	TGTGCCAGCAGCCGGAAGCGAGCGGGGGGTTCCTACAATGAGCAGTTCTTC
TRBV19	-	-	TRBJ2-5	CARRIRDTREETQYF	TGTGCCAGGAGAATCCGGGACACCAGGGAAGAGACCCAGTACTTC
TRBV12-3/TRBV12-4	once	-	TRBJ2-3	CASSPRGTDTQYF	TGCGCCAGCAGCCCGCGCGGCACAGATACGCAGTATTTT
TRBV7-9	few	TRBD2	TRBJ2-3	CASSLGGTSLTDTQYF	TGTGCCAGCAGCTTAGGGGGGACTAGCTTAACCGATACGCAGTATTTT
TRBV7-2	-	-	TRBJ2-3	CASSLEDGSARYF	TGTGCCAGCAGCTTAGAGGACGGAAGCGCGCGGTATTTT
TRBV29-1	many	-	TRBJ1-1	CSAGTTGTEAFF	TGCAGCGCCGGAACAACAGGGACTGAAGCTTTCTTT
TRBV20-1	-	-	TRBJ2-7	CSARGLTDEQYF	TGCAGTGCCAGGGGTCTAACGGACGAGCAGTACTTC
TRBV9	-	-	TRBJ2-4	CASSPENKNIQYF	TGTGCCAGCAGCCCTGAGAACAAAAACATTCAGTACTTC
TRBV3-1	many	-	TRBJ1-6	CASSQGQLGSPLHF	TGTGCCAGCAGCCAGGGACAACTGGGGTCACCCCTCCACTTT
TRBV7-3	-	-	TRBJ2-7	CASSPEGLASHEQYF	TGTGCCAGCAGCCCCGAGGGTTTAGCTTCCCACGAGCAGTACTTC
TRBV27	-	-	TRBJ1-4	CASRTHGSEKLFF	TGTGCCAGCAGGACACACGGTAGTGAAAAACTGTTTTTT
TRBV2	-	-	TRBJ1-1	CAIRGRLNTEAFF	TGTGCCATCAGAGGACGGTTGAACACTGAAGCTTTCTTT
TRBV6-2/TRBV6-3	-	TRBD2	TRBJ2-1	CASSYSMAGGGYNEQFF	TGTGCCAGCAGTTACTCGATGGCTGGCGGGGGCTACAATGAGCAGTTCTTC
TRBV5-1	-	-	TRBJ1-5	CASSSDGLGNQPQHF	TGCGCCAGCAGCTCGGACGGCTTGGGGAATCAGCCCCAGCATTTT
TRBV28	many	TRBD1	TRBJ2-7	CASRLRDRPYEQYF	TGTGCCAGCAGACTACGGGACAGGCCCTACGAGCAGTACTTC
TRBV27	few	-	TRBJ1-2	CASSQDRLGYTF	TGTGCCAGCAGTCAAGACAGGCTTGGCTACACCTTC
TRBV20-1	-	TRBD2	TRBJ2-7	CSARYGWREGLMYEQYF	TGCAGTGCTAGATACGGTTGGCGGGAGGGCCTCATGTACGAGCAGTACTTC
TRBV27	-	TRBD1	TRBJ2-7	CASRSPGTGGAEQYF	TGTGCCAGCAGGAGTCCTGGGACAGGGGGCGCCGAGCAGTACTTC
TRBV5-6	few	TRBD1	TRBJ1-2	CASRRTGRYGYTF	TGTGCCAGCAGAAGGACAGGGCGGTATGGCTACACCTTC
TRBV28	many	-	TRBJ1-1	CASSPRPRNTEAFF	TGTGCCAGCAGTCCCCGGCCAAGGAACACTGAAGCTTTCTTT
TRBV4-1	few	-	TRBJ1-2	CASSQGRVDGYTF	TGCGCCAGCAGCCAAGGCAGGGTGGATGGCTACACCTTC
TRBV11-2	-	-	TRBJ2-7	CASSLSSVGTYEQYF	TGTGCCAGCAGCTTATCAAGTGTCGGCACCTACGAGCAGTACTTC
TRBV5-6	-	-	TRBJ2-2	CASSFVTGLSGELFF	TGTGCCAGCAGCTTTGTTACAGGTCTCTCCGGGGAGCTGTTTTTT
TRBV7-2	-	-	TRBJ2-1	CAGSRRQSNEQFF	TGTGCCGGCAGCCGGAGACAGTCCAATGAGCAGTTCTTC
TRBV11-2	few	-	TRBJ2-7	CASSHGEYEQYF	TGTGCCAGCAGCCATGGGGAGTACGAGCAGTACTTC
TRBV2	many	TRBD1	TRBJ2-5	CASSSTGGGETQYF	TGTGCCAGCAGTTCGACAGGGGGCGGAGAGACCCAGTACTTC
TRBV7-2	many	TRBD2	TRBJ2-1	CASSSGLAYNEQFF	TGTGCCAGCAGCTCCGGACTAGCCTACAATGAGCAGTTCTTC
TRBV12-3/TRBV12-4	few	-	TRBJ2-1	CASSPSGPNEQFF	TGTGCCAGCAGCCCGTCTGGACCAAATGAGCAGTTCTTC
TRBV24-1	many	TRBD1	TRBJ2-5	CATSGTGGETQYF	TGTGCCACCAGTGGGACAGGGGGAGAGACCCAGTACTTC
TRBV11-3	-	-	TRBJ2-1	CASSPQNNEQFF	TGTGCCAGCAGCCCCCAGAACAATGAGCAGTTCTTC
TRBV5-1	many	TRBD1	TRBJ1-2	CASSPDRVSYGYTF	TGCGCCAGCAGCCCGGACAGGGTGAGCTATGGCTACACCTTC
TRBV5-6	few	TRBD1	TRBJ1-3	CASSWDREIGNTIYF	TGTGCCAGCAGCTGGGACAGGGAAATCGGAAACACCATATATTTT
TRBV5-1	many	-	TRBJ1-2	CASSPGGEGAGTF	TGCGCCAGCAGCCCGGGCGGCGAGGGAGCGGGCACCTTC
TRBV11-2	many	TRBD1	TRBJ1-6	CASSLRTGGSPLHF	TGTGCCAGCAGCTTAAGGACAGGCGGGTCACCCCTCCACTTT
TRBV30	many	TRBD1	TRBJ1-1	CAWRPRGHVNTEAFF	TGTGCCTGGAGGCCCAGGGGGCATGTGAACACTGAAGCTTTCTTT
TRBV20-1	-	-	TRBJ2-3	CSARLGNTQYF	TGCAGTGCCAGATTGGGCAATACGCAGTATTTT
TRBV28	-	-	TRBJ2-4	CASRRAGAKNIQYF	TGTGCCAGCAGACGTGCGGGAGCCAAAAACATTCAGTACTTC
TRBV20-1	-	TRBD2	TRBJ2-5	CSAGRLAAKETQYF	TGCAGTGCCGGCCGGCTAGCGGCAAAAGAGACCCAGTACTTC
TRBV12-3/TRBV12-4	many	-	TRBJ1-1	CASSSPSRKGTEAFF	TGTGCCAGCAGTTCACCGTCCCGAAAGGGAACTGAAGCTTTCTTT
TRBV10-3	many	-	TRBJ1-3	CAISERAGNTIYF	TGTGCCATCAGTGAAAGGGCTGGAAACACCATATATTTT
TRBV28	many	-	TRBJ2-2	CASSLAQGTAGELFF	TGTGCCAGCAGTTTGGCTCAGGGGACCGCCGGGGAGCTGTTTTTT
TRBV6-1	-	-	TRBJ2-1	CASSRHNNEQFF	TGTGCCAGCAGTAGACATAACAATGAGCAGTTCTTC
TRBV24-1	many	TRBD2	TRBJ2-7	CATSDFGPSGSDEQYF	TGTGCCACCAGTGATTTTGGGCCTAGCGGGAGTGACGAGCAGTACTTC
TRBV4-1	-	-	TRBJ1-4	CASSQRQTVNEKLFF	TGCGCCAGCAGCCAAAGACAGACAGTTAATGAAAAACTGTTTTTT
TRBV30	many	-	TRBJ1-1	CAWNPGANTEAFF	TGTGCCTGGAACCCAGGAGCGAACACTGAAGCTTTCTTT
TRBV9	-	TRBD1	TRBJ2-1	CASSVGGSPGGEQFF	TGTGCCAGCAGCGTAGGGGGTAGCCCAGGGGGTGAGCAGTTCTTC
TRBV2	-	-	TRBJ2-1	CASNLGSYNEQFF	TGTGCCAGCAACCTCGGCTCCTACAATGAGCAGTTCTTC
TRBV11-2	many	-	TRBJ2-7	CASSLPTLREQYF	TGTGCCAGCAGCTTACCCACCCTTCGCGAGCAGTACTTC
TRBV29-1	-	TRBD1	TRBJ2-7	CSVERQGEKVYEQYF	TGCAGCGTCGAACGACAGGGGGAGAAGGTCTACGAGCAGTACTTC